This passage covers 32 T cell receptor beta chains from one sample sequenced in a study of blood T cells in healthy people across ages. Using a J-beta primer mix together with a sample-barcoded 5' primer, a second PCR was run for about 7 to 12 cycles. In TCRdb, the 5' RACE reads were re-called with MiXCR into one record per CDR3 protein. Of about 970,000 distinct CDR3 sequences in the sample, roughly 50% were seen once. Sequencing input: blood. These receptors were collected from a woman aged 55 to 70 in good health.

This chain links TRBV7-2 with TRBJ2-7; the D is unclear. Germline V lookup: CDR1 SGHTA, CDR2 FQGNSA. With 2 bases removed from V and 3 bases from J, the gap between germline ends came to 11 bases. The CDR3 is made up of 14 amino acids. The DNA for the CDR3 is TGTGCCAGCAGCTTAATGGGTTCATACTACGAGCAGTACTTC. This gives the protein CASSLMGSYYEQYF.

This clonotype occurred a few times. CDR3 coding DNA: TGTGCCATCAGTGAGCGGACTCAGGAGATTCAGTACTTC. Its translation is CAISERTQEIQYF. J is TRBJ2-4 and V is TRBV10-3; D might be TRBD2 (5 bases). The CDR3 is made up of 13 amino acids. Germline assignment: CDR1 ENHRY and CDR2 SYGVKD. Trimming removed 2 bases from V and 10 bases from J, with 12 bases in between.

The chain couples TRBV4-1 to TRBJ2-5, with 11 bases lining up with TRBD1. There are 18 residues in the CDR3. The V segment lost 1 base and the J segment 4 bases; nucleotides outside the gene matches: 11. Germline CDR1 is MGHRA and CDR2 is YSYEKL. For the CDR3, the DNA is TGCGCCAGCAGCCAAGGCCGCGCGGGACAGGGGGTAAGAGAGACCCAGTACTTC. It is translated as CASSQGRAGQGVRETQYF.

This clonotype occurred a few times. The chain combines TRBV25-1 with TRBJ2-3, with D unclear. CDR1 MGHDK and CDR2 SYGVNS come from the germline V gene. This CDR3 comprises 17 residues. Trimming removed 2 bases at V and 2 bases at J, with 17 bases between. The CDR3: CASSERYSYLTTDTQYF. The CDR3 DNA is TGTGCCAGCAGTGAAAGATACAGCTACCTTACCACAGATACGCAGTATTTT. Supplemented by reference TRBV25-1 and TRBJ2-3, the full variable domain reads EADIYQTPRYLVIGTGKKITLECSQTMGHDKMYWYQQDPGMELHLIHYSYGVNSTEKGDLSSESTVSRIRTEHFPLTLESARPSHTSQYLCASSERYSYLTTDTQYFGPGTRLTVL.

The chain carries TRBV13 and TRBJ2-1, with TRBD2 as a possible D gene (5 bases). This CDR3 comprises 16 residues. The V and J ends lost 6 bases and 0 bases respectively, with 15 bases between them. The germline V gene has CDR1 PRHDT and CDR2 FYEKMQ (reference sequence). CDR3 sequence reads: CASRPTGTYSYNEQFF. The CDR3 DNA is TGTGCCAGCAGACCCACGGGAACCTACTCCTACAATGAGCAGTTCTTC.

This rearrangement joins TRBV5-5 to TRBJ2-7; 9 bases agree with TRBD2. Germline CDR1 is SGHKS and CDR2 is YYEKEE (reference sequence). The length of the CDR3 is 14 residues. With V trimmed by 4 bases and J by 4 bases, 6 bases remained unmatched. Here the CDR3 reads CASSGSGSLYEQYF. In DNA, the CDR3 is TGTGCCAGCAGCGGTAGCGGGAGTTTGTACGAGCAGTACTTC.

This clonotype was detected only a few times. The CDR3 is CASRGRGTDTQYF. CDR3 nucleotide sequence: TGTGCCAGCAGGGGCAGGGGAACAGATACGCAGTATTTT. V gene TRBV28 combines with J gene TRBJ2-3, with a possible D match to TRBD1 (6 bases). Looked up from germline, CDR1 is MDHEN and CDR2 is SYDVKM. V was clipped by 6 bases and J by 3 bases, with 10 bases between them. The CDR3 sequence is 13 residues long.

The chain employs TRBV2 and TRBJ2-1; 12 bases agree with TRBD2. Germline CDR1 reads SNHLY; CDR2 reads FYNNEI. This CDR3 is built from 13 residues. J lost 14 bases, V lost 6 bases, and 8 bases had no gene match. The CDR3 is CASRGTWTSGEFF. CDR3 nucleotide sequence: TGTGCCAGCAGGGGGACCTGGACTAGCGGGGAGTTCTTC. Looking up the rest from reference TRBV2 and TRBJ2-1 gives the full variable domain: EPEVTQTPSHQVTQMGQEVILRCVPISNHLYFYWYRQILGQKVEFLVSFYNNEISEKSEIFDDQFSVERPDGSNFTLKIRSTKLEDSAMYFCASRGTWTSGEFFGPGTRLTVL.

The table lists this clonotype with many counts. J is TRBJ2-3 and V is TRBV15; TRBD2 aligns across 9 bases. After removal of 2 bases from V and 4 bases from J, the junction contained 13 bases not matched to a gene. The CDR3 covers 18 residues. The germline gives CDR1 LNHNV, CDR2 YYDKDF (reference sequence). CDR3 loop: CATSRTKTSGSHSDTQYF. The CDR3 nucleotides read TGTGCCACCAGCAGAACCAAGACTAGCGGCTCTCATTCAGATACGCAGTATTTT.

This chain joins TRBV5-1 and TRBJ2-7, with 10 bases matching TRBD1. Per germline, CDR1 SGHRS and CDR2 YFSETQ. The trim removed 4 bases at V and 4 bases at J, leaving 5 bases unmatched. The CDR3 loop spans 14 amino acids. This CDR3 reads CASSGGTGDYEQYF. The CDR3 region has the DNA TGCGCCAGCAGCGGAGGGACAGGGGATTACGAGCAGTACTTC.

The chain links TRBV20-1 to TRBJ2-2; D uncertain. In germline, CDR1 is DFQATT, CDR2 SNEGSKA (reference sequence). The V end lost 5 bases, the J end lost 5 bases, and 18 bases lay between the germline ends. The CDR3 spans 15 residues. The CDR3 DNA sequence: TGCAGTGCTGCAAAAACGCGTCAGAGGACCGGGGAGCTGTTTTTT. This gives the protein CSAAKTRQRTGELFF.

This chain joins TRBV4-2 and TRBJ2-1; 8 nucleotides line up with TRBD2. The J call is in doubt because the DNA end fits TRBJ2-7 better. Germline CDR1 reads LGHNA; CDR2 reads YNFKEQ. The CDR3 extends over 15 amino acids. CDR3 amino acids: CASSQGTSRYYEQYF. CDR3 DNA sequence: TGTGCCAGCAGCCAAGGGACTAGCCGTTACTACGAGCAGTACTTC.

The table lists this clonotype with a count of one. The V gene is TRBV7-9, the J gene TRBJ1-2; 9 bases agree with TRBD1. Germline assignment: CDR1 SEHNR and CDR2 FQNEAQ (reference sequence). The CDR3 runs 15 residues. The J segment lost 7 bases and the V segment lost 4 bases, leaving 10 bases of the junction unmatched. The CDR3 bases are TGTGCCAGCAGCTCTGGAGGGACAGGGAAGGGTGGCTACACCTTC. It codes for CASSSGGTGKGGYTF.

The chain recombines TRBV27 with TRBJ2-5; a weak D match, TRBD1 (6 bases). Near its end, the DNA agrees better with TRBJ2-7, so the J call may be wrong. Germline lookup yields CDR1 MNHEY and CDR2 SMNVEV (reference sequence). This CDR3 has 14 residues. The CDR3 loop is CASSPGAAVAEQYF. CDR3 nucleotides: TGTGCCAGCAGCCCAGGGGCCGCCGTGGCCGAGCAGTACTTC.

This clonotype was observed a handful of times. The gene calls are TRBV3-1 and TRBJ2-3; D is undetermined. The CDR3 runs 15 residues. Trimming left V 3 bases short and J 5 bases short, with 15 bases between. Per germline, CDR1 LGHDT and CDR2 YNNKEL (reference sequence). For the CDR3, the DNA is TGTGCCAGCAGCCAGAATGCCTGGACGGGAGATACGCAGTATTTT. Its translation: CASSQNAWTGDTQYF.

Here the CDR3 DNA reads TGTGCCAGCAGCCAAGCAGAGGCGGGACTAGCGGGAGGGCCCTTCGGAGATACGCAGTATTTT. This encodes CASSQAEAGLAGGPFGDTQYF. The chain uses TRBV3-1 and TRBJ2-3; 16 positions match TRBD2. The CDR3 runs 21 residues. J lost 5 bases, V lost 1 base, and 15 bases had no gene match. Germline CDR1 reads LGHDT; CDR2 reads YNNKEL (reference sequence).

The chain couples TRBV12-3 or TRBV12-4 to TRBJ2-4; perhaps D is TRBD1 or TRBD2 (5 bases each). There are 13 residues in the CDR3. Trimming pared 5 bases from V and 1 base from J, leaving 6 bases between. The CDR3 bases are TGTGCCAGCAGTGAGGGGGCCAAAAACATTCAGTACTTC. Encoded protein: CASSEGAKNIQYF.

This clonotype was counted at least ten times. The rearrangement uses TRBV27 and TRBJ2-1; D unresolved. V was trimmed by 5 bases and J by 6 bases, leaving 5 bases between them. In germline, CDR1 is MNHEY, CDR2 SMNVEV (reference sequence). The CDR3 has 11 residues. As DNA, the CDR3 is TGTGCCAGCAGTACGTTCAATGAGCAGTTCTTC. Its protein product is CASSTFNEQFF.

The CDR3 region is CASSLTLGTSNEQFF. In DNA, the CDR3 is TGTGCCAGCAGTCTGACTCTCGGGACTAGCAATGAGCAGTTCTTC. The J gene is TRBJ2-1, the V gene TRBV28, with 8 bases matching TRBD2. V trimming: 5 bases; J trimming: 6 bases; junction bases outside the gene matches: 9. Germline values: CDR1 MDHEN, CDR2 SYDVKM. CDR3 length: 15 residues.

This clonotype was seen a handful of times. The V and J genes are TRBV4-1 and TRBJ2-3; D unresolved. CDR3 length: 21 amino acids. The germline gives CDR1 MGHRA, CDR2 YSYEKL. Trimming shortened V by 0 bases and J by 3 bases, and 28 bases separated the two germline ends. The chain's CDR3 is CASSQDRYPVGPSSATDTQYF. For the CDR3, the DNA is TGCGCCAGCAGCCAAGATCGCTACCCAGTCGGCCCGTCCAGCGCTACAGATACGCAGTATTTT.

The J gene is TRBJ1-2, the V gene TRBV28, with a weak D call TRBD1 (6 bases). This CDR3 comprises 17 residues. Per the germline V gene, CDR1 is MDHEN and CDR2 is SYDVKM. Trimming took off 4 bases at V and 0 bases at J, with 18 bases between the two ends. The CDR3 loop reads CASSSRGRGPSNYGYTF. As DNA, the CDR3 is TGTGCCAGCAGTTCCCGGGGCAGGGGACCATCTAACTATGGCTACACCTTC.

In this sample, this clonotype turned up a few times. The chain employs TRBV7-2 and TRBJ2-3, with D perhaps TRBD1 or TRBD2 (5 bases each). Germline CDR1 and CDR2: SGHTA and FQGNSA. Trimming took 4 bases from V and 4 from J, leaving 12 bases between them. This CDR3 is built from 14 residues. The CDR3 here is CASSYGLGADTQYF. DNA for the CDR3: TGTGCCAGCAGCTACGGACTGGGGGCAGATACGCAGTATTTT. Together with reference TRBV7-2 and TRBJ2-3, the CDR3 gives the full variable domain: GAGVSQSPSNKVTEKGKDVELRCDPISGHTALYWYRQSLGQGLEFLIYFQGNSAPDKSGLPSDRFSAERTGGSVSTLTIQRTQQEDSAVYLCASSYGLGADTQYFGPGTRLTVL.

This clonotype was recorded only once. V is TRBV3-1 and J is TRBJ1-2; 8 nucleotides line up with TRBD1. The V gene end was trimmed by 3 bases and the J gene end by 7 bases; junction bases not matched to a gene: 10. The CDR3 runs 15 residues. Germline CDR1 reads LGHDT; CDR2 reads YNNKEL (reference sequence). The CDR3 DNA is TGTGCCAGCAGCCATCAGACAGGGGAGATAGGTGGCTACACCTTC. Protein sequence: CASSHQTGEIGGYTF.

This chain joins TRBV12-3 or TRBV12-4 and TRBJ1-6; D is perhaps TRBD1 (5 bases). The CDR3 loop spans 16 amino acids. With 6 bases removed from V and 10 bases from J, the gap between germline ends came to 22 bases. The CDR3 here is CASSPEGTRGWSPLHF. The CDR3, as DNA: TGTGCCAGCAGCCCTGAGGGGACCCGGGGGTGGTCACCCCTCCACTTT.

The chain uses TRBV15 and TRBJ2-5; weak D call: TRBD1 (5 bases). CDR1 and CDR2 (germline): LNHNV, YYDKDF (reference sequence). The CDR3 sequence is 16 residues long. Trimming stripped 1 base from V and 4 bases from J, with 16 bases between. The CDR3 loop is CATSRGVLGVVETQYF. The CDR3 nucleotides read TGTGCCACCAGCAGAGGGGTTTTAGGGGTAGTAGAGACCCAGTACTTC.

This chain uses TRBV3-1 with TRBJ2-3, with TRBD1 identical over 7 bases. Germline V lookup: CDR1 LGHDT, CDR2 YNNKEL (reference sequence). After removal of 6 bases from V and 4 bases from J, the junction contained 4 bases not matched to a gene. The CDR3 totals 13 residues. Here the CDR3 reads CASSPQGADTQYF. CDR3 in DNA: TGTGCCAGCAGTCCCCAGGGGGCAGATACGCAGTATTTT.

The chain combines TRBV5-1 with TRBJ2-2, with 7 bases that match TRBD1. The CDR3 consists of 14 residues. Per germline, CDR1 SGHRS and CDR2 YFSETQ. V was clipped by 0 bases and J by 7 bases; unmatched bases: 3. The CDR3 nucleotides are TGCGCCAGCAGCTTGGGACAGGGCCTCGGGGAGCTGTTTTTT. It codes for CASSLGQGLGELFF.

The CDR3: CSIYKGTGNEKLFF. The CDR3 DNA sequence: TGCAGCATATACAAAGGGACAGGGAATGAAAAACTGTTTTTT. This rearrangement joins TRBV29-1 to TRBJ1-4; 9 bases line up with TRBD1. This CDR3 has 14 amino acids. J lost 5 bases, V lost 8 bases, and 9 bases had no gene match. Per germline, CDR1 SQVTM and CDR2 ANQGSEA. Complete variable domain (other parts from reference TRBV29-1 and TRBJ1-4): SAVISQKPSRDICQRGTSLTIQCQVDSQVTMMFWYRQQPGQSLTLIATANQGSEATYESGFVIDKFPISRPNLTFSTLTVSNMSPEDSSIYLCSIYKGTGNEKLFFGSGTQLSVL.

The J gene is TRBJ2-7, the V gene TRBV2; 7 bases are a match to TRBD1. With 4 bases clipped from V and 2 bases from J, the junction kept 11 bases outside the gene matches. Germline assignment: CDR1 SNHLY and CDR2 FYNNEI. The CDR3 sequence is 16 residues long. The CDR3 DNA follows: TGTGCCAGCAGTGGTTGGGAACAGGGGCCCACCTACGAGCAGTACTTC. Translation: CASSGWEQGPTYEQYF.

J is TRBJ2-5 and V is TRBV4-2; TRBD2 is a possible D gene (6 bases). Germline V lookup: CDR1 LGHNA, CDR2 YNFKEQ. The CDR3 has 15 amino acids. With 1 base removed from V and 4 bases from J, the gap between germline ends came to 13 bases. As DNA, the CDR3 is TGTGCCAGCAGCCAAGCCCAGGGAGCGGGAGAGACCCAGTACTTC. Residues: CASSQAQGAGETQYF.

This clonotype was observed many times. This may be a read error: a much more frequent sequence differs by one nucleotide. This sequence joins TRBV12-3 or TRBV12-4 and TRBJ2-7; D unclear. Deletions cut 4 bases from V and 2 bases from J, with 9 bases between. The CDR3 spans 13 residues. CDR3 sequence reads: CASSWSPTYEQYF. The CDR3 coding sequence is TGTGCCAGCAGTTGGAGCCCGACCTACGAGCAGTACTTC.

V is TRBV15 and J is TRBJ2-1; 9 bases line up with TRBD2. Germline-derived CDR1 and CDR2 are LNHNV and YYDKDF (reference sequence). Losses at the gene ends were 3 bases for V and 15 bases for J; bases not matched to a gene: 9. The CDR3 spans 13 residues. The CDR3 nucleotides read TGTGCCACCAGCAGGACCCTTAGCGGGAGTCTGTTCTTC. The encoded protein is CATSRTLSGSLFF.